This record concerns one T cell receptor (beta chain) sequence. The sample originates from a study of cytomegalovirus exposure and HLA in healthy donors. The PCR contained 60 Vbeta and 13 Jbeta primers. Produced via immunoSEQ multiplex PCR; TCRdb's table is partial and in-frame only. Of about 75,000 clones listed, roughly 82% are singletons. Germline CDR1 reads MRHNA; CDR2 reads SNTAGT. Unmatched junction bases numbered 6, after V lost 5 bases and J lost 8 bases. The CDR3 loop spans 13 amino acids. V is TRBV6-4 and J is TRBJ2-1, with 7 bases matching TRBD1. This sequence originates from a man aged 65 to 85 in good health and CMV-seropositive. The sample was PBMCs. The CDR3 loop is CASSTRQGYEQFF. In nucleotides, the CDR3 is TGTGCCAGCAGTACCCGACAGGGTTATGAGCAGTTCTTC.